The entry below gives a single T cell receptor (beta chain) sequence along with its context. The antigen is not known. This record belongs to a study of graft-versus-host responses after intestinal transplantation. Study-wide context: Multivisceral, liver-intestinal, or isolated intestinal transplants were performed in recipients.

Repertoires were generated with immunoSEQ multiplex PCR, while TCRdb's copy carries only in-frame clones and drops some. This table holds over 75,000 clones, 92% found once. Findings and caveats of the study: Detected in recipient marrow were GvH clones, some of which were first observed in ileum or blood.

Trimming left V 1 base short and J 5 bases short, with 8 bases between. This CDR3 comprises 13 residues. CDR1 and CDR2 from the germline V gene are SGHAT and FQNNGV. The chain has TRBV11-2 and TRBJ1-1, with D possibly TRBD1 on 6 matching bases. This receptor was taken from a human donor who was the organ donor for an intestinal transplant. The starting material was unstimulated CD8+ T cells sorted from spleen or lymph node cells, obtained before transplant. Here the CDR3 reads CASSLGGPTEAFF. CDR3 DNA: TGTGCCAGCAGCTTAGGGGGGCCTACTGAAGCTTTCTTT.